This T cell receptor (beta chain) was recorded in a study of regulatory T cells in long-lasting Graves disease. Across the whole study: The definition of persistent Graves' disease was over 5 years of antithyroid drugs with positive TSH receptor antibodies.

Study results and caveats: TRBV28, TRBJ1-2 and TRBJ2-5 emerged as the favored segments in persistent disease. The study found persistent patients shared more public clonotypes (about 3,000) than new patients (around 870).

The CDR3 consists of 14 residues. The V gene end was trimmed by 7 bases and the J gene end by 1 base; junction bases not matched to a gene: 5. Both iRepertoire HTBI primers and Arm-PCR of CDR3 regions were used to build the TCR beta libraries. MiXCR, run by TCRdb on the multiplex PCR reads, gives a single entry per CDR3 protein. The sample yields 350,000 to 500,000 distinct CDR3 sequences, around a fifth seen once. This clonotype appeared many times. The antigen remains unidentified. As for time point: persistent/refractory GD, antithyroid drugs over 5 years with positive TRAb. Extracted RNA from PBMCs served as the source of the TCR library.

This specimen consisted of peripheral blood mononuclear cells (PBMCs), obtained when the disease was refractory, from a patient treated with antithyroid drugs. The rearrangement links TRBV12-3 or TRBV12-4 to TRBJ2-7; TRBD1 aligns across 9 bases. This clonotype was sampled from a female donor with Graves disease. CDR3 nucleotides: TGTGCCAGCAACGCCGGGACAGGGTCCTACGAGCAGTACTTC. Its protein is CASNAGTGSYEQYF.